This is a list of T cell receptor beta chains from one sample in a study of a mutant IDH1 vaccine in newly diagnosed glioma. Only in-frame clones appear in the TCRdb table, and some are missing; sequencing was by immunoSEQ multiplex PCR. The sample records 23,000 or so clones, approximately 80% being singletons. These receptors' targets are unknown. The starting material was PBMCs, obtained from a glioma patient whose treatment included an IDH1 peptide vaccine. Receptors originate from a man aged 40-50 years with glioma. CDR3s include the opening cysteine and the closing phenylalanine or tryptophan. D genes are given only for firm matches. Clone size, where shown, is once, few, many, or a class for clones that have expanded.

TRBD2 | TRBJ2-3 | - | TRBV7-9 | CASSPVPGLAGEDTQYF | TGTGCCAGCAGTCCCGTCCCGGGACTAGCGGGAGAAGATACGCAGTATTTT
- | TRBJ2-5 | - | TRBV7-8 | CASSLGVIATETQYF | TGTGCCAGCAGCTTAGGAGTTATAGCGACTGAGACCCAGTACTTC
- | TRBJ1-5 | few | TRBV6-6 | CASRPHLVGNQPQHF | TGTGCCAGCAGACCCCACCTCGTAGGGAATCAGCCCCAGCATTTT
- | TRBJ2-1 | - | TRBV7-9 | CASSSNPGHIPNEQFF | TGTGCCAGCAGCTCCAATCCGGGACACATTCCAAATGAGCAGTTCTTC
TRBD1 | TRBJ2-1 | - | TRBV11-3 | CASSRGQGYNEQFF | TGTGCCAGCAGTCGAGGACAGGGTTACAATGAGCAGTTCTTC
- | TRBJ2-1 | once | TRBV28 | CASSFAGRRYNEQFF | TGTGCCAGCAGCTTCGCGGGGCGAAGGTACAATGAGCAGTTCTTC
- | TRBJ2-1 | - | TRBV6-1 | CASRWEGATEFF | TGTGCCAGCCGGTGGGAGGGGGCAACGGAGTTCTTC
- | TRBJ1-5 | - | TRBV28 | CASSLRASNQPQHF | TGTGCCAGCAGTTTACGGGCCAGCAATCAGCCCCAGCATTTT
TRBD2 | TRBJ2-7 | - | TRBV7-2 | CASSLRTSDSYEQYF | TGTGCCAGCAGCTTGCGTACTAGCGACTCCTACGAGCAGTACTTC
- | TRBJ2-1 | few | TRBV19 | CASSISGSSYNEQFF | TGTGCCAGTAGTATAAGCGGCAGCTCCTACAATGAGCAGTTCTTC
- | TRBJ1-2 | - | TRBV20-1 | CSVGTAYGYTF | TGCAGTGTGGGGACGGCTTATGGCTACACCTTC
- | TRBJ1-3 | once | TRBV10-3 | CAISAGSSSGNTIYF | TGTGCCATCAGTGCGGGCAGTAGCTCTGGAAACACCATATATTTT
TRBD1 | TRBJ1-2 | - | TRBV5-1 | CASSYRTGDGYTF | TGCGCCAGCAGTTACCGGACAGGGGATGGCTACACCTTC
- | TRBJ1-2 | - | TRBV11-2 | CASSLVAGPGNGYTF | TGTGCCAGCAGCTTAGTAGCAGGGCCAGGGAATGGCTACACCTTC
- | TRBJ1-3 | - | TRBV19 | CASTHVNPGNTIYF | TGTGCCAGTACTCACGTGAACCCTGGAAACACCATATATTTT
- | TRBJ1-5 | few | TRBV28 | CASTLSRNHQPQHF | TGTGCCAGCACCCTGTCCCGGAACCATCAGCCCCAGCATTTT
- | TRBJ2-3 | - | TRBV4-1 | CASSPYLVATDTQYF | TGCGCCAGCAGCCCGTATTTAGTAGCCACAGATACGCAGTATTTT
- | TRBJ1-6 | few | TRBV4-3 | CASSQDLGSPNSPLHF | TGCGCCAGCAGCCAAGATCTTGGTTCACCGAATTCACCCCTCCACTTT
- | TRBJ1-3 | once | TRBV13 | CASSLGLGTSSGNTIYF | TGTGCCAGCAGCTTAGGGTTGGGGACTTCCTCTGGAAACACCATATATTTT
- | TRBJ1-2 | medium-sized | TRBV5-4 | CASSLFWQGERGYTF | TGTGCCAGCAGCTTGTTCTGGCAGGGAGAACGTGGCTACACCTTC
- | TRBJ2-1 | - | TRBV5-5 | CASSLSSSYNEQFF | TGTGCCAGCAGCTTGTCCAGCTCCTACAATGAGCAGTTCTTC
- | TRBJ1-6 | - | TRBV5-1 | CASSLAAGDDNSPLHF | TGCGCCAGCAGCTTGGCAGCAGGCGACGATAATTCACCCCTCCACTTT
- | TRBJ2-7 | - | TRBV5-6 | CASSLGLANSDEQYF | TGTGCCAGCAGCTTGGGGCTAGCGAACAGTGACGAGCAGTACTTC
TRBD1 | TRBJ2-5 | - | TRBV5-1 | CASSRAQGAGETQYF | TGCGCCAGCAGCAGAGCCCAGGGGGCGGGGGAGACCCAGTACTTC
- | TRBJ1-1 | - | TRBV18 | CASSPGRANTEAFF | TGTGCCAGCTCACCAGGCCGGGCGAACACTGAAGCTTTCTTT
- | TRBJ2-2 | - | TRBV5-8 | CASSLGPPGGKTTGELFF | TGTGCCAGCAGCTTGGGCCCCCCTGGCGGGAAGACCACCGGGGAGCTGTTTTTT
- | TRBJ2-2 | - | TRBV7-6 | CASSLGVNANTGELFF | TGTGCCAGCAGCTTAGGGGTTAACGCGAACACCGGGGAGCTGTTTTTT
- | TRBJ2-5 | - | TRBV11-3 | CASSPRQGLETQYF | TGTGCCAGCAGCCCTAGACAGGGACTGGAGACCCAGTACTTC
TRBD2 | TRBJ2-7 | once | TRBV6-5 | CASSYSGVYFSYEQYF | TGTGCCAGCAGTTACAGCGGGGTTTACTTCTCCTACGAGCAGTACTTC
TRBD2 | TRBJ2-5 | once | TRBV29-1 | CSVDPPGAGGAETQYF | TGCAGCGTTGATCCTCCAGGAGCGGGAGGGGCAGAGACCCAGTACTTC
- | TRBJ2-6 | - | TRBV19 | CASRTGPGANVLTF | TGTGCCAGTAGGACAGGTCCCGGGGCCAACGTCCTGACTTTC
- | TRBJ2-7 | - | TRBV5-4 | CASSSLGGSYEQYF | TGTGCCAGCAGCTCCTTGGGGGGTTCCTACGAGCAGTACTTC
- | TRBJ2-5 | - | TRBV7-2 | CASSLEVPLTQYF | TGTGCCAGCAGCTTAGAGGTACCCTTGACCCAGTACTTC
TRBD1 | TRBJ2-1 | - | TRBV2 | CASKQGAGNEQFF | TGTGCCAGCAAACAGGGGGCAGGCAATGAGCAGTTCTTC
- | TRBJ2-3 | - | TRBV7-9 | CASSTMGGVLDTQYF | TGTGCCAGCAGCACAATGGGGGGCGTATTAGATACGCAGTATTTT
- | TRBJ2-2 | few | TRBV4-1 | CASSHQNTGELFF | TGCGCCAGCAGCCACCAGAACACCGGGGAGCTGTTTTTT
- | TRBJ1-2 | once | TRBV4-2 | CASSQDLGQTYGYTF | TGTGCCAGCAGCCAAGATCTGGGGCAGACTTATGGCTACACCTTC